This T cell receptor beta chain was sequenced in a study of beta chain features in type 1 diabetes (dated by TCRdb to 2017 to 2018). For context, the study as a whole: Patients and healthy donors did not differ in mean age, gender distribution, total cell number or subset yield. Regulatory and stem cell-like memory subsets were isolated from only 8 patients and roughly eight healthy donors, whereas naive and central memory subsets came from all 30 or so donors. Across all samples, fewer than 130 million sorted cells were examined, and cell number per subset correlated strongly with RNA yield. In the study, recently diagnosed type 1 diabetes patients and matched healthy donors were compared on the TCRB repertoires of their sorted circulating CD4+ T cell subsets. General study outcomes and caveats: Patients with type 1 diabetes made fewer insertions and deleted more nucleotides at VDJ recombination sites, implying thymic rearrangement abnormalities. Type 1 diabetes patients showed a moderate but significant shortening of TCRB CDR3 length in all four CD4+ subsets. The naive, central memory and regulatory TCRB repertoires appeared to resemble one another more closely among patients than among healthy donors. Because cDNA was sequenced instead of genomic DNA, highly expressing activated cells could be over-represented, though the groups showed no difference in activation or CD3 levels. PCR might favor shorter templates, but patient and control samples were amplified and corrected together, so any skew would affect both groups equally. HLA sub-analyses involved small numbers of individuals, so any influence of HLA type on TCRB rearrangement remained unresolved.

Each donor gave one peripheral blood draw, averaging around 0.11 L, which was collected into heparinised tubes. Naive, central memory, regulatory and stem cell-like memory CD4+ T cells were sorted on a BD FACSAria II using a panel including CD45RO, CCR7, CD25, CD127, CD95 and CD27. Every sorted population had a purity above 98%. Right away, PBMCs were isolated by Lymphoprep density gradient centrifugation and were stained directly, with no culture step. To minimize batch effects, samples were stained and sorted in pairs, one healthy donor with one patient per experiment. The High Capacity cDNA Reverse Transcription Kit was used to reverse transcribe all of the isolated RNA, meaning that expressed TCRB transcripts were what got sequenced. Deep immunoSEQ sequencing was applied to naive, central memory and regulatory T cell samples, giving an average of roughly 3.5 million total reads per sample. Sorted cells were lysed in RLT buffer and RNA was extracted with DNase-treated RNeasy Micro or Mini kits, depending on cell number. Each cell subset was processed on its own to prevent cross-contamination, while patient and healthy donor samples were processed together. The immunoSEQ multiplex PCR was used to amplify TCRB sequences from cDNA, yielding 87-bp fragments that span the CDR3 region. The amplicons were sequenced using the Illumina HiSeq platform. Per the source publication's procedure: Synthetic template baselines were used to correct PCR bias computationally, reads within Hamming distance 2 were collapsed, and singletons that could not be merged were discarded. By aligning reads against IMGT, V, D and J genes, CDR3 length, and insertions or deletions at six rearrangement sites were assigned. Within each subset, clonotype counts were normalized to the number of sorted cells before true diversity and Gini coefficients were calculated with the tcR R package. Repertoire sharing was quantified using the overlap coefficient calculated on TCRB nucleotide sequences. As a proxy for the pre-selection repertoire, out-of-frame TCRB sequences from naive cells were analyzed. This is the immuneACCESS table as TCRdb keeps it, with only in-frame sequences that have V and J called. A part of the clones is gone; compared with another copy, unresolved V genes explain less than half, and the rest is unexplained. That table is the source of V, J and clone size, and D and trimming were worked out from the DNA. This sample is represented by fewer than 900,000 clones; roughly 15% of them were singletons. 0.023% of the sample belongs to the ten largest clones.

CDR1 SNHLY and CDR2 FYNNEI were looked up in the germline V gene. Its CDR3 holds 19 amino acids, cysteine through phenylalanine. Only the CDR3 part of the read is kept: 57 bases, read in frame from the first base. V sheds 6 bases and J sheds 2 bases, leaving 26 bases between their ends. On this clone itself: Its specific antigen is unknown. No quality values exist for individual bases; no much larger clone is one base distant.

The sequence was obtained from a woman aged 18-29 years in good health. Specimen: naive CD4+ T cells from blood. The sample's cell subset or site, from its label and the paper: true naive CD4+ T cells. The chain employs TRBV2 and TRBJ1-3; possibly the D gene is TRBD1, per 5 matching bases. The CDR3 region has the sequence CASRGGTAYRHTTGNTIYF. In nucleotides, the sequence is TGTGCCAGCAGGGGAGGGACGGCCTATCGGCACACAACTGGAAACACCATATATTTT.